This T cell receptor beta chain was identified in a study of PD-L1 blockade in urothelial cancer. Study-level information: Investigators checked blood 3 weeks (second dose) and 6 weeks after treatment start.

Time point specified: peripheral blood 6 weeks after treatment start. The study enrolled patients with locally advanced or metastatic urothelial carcinoma. The number of samples from each patient was between 1 and 8, taken pretreatment and on-treatment. The sample holds a few counts of this clone. The antigen is undetermined. Germline loops: CDR1 SGHDN, CDR2 FVKESK. The CDR3 length is 13 residues. V trimming: 5 bases; J trimming: 9 bases; junction bases outside the gene matches: 7. Findings and caveats of the study: Improved survival was predicted by pretreatment blood TCR clonality below the median.

The protocol was immunoSEQ multiplex PCR, while the TCRdb copy is restricted to in-frame clones and leaves out a portion. The sample lists more than 95,000 clones; roughly 89% were seen once. The V gene is TRBV14, the J gene TRBJ2-1, with 7 bases fitting TRBD1. The source of this sequence is a man in his 60s with urothelial cancer. This specimen was PBMCs, taken around atezolizumab (anti-PD-L1) treatment. The chain's CDR3 is CASSALHRGEQFF. Written as DNA, the CDR3 is TGTGCCAGCAGCGCGCTACACAGGGGTGAGCAGTTCTTC.